This TCR beta chain was profiled in a study of blood T cell repertoires in COVID-19. The table came from immunoSEQ multiplex PCR; TCRdb's copy has only in-frame clones and leaves some out. Of some 170,000 clones listed, over 90% are singletons. Seattle researchers signed up patients amid active infection and tracked them longitudinally. V was clipped by 6 bases and J by 8 bases; unmatched bases: 5. Germline lookup yields CDR1 LGHDT and CDR2 YNNKEL (reference sequence). CDR3 size: 12 residues. The rearrangement links TRBV3-1 (or the pseudogene TRBV3-2) to TRBJ1-2; 8 bases are a match to TRBD1. The receptor's source is a woman in her sixties or seventies with COVID-19, enrolled during active disease. The specimen was peripheral blood. The CDR3 sequence is CASSNRGEGYTF. Here the CDR3 DNA reads TGTGCCAGCAGTAACAGGGGGGAAGGCTACACCTTC.